The source of this T cell receptor beta chain is a study of control samples from healthy donors and cancer patients. Produced via immunoSEQ multiplex PCR; TCRdb's table is partial and in-frame only. The sample carries tens of thousands of clones, 94% recorded once. The germline V and J ends were trimmed by 3 bases and 6 bases, with 6 bases remaining between them. The germline CDR1 and CDR2 sequences are GTSNPN and SVGIG (reference sequence). This CDR3 comprises 11 residues. This receptor was identified in a man aged 25 to 45 in good health. Sequencing was done on a sample of blood. V gene TRBV30 combines with J gene TRBJ2-1, with a weak D call TRBD1 (5 bases). The CDR3 sequence: CAWRGVNEQFF. The CDR3 DNA reads TGTGCCTGGAGAGGGGTCAATGAGCAGTTCTTC.